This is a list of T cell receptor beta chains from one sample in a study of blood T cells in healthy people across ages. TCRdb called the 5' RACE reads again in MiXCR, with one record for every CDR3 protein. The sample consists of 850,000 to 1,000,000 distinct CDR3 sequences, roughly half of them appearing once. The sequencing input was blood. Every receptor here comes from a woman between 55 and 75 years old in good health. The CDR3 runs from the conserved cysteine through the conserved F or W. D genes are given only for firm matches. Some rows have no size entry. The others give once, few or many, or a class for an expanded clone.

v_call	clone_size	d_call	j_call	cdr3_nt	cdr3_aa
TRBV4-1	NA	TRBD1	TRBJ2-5	TGCGCCAGCAGCCAAGGACAGGGTTTGTCCCAAGAGACCCAGTACTTC	CASSQGQGLSQETQYF
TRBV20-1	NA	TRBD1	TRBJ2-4	TGCAGCGCCCTGGGACAGGGGGGAAAAAAGTACTTC	CSALGQGGKKYF
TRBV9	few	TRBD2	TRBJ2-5	TGTGCCAGCAGCGGGTGGACTAGCGGGAAAGGACGAGAGACCCAGTACTTC	CASSGWTSGKGRETQYF
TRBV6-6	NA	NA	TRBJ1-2	TGTGCCAGCAGTTACTCGCTGGGCCCGGGCAGCTACACCTTC	CASSYSLGPGSYTF
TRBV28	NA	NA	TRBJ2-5	TGTGCCAGCGAGACAGCTCAAGAGACCCAGTACTTC	CASETAQETQYF
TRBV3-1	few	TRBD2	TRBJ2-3	TGTGCCAGCGCGGGGCCCTCCCTGACTAGCGGATACACAGATACGCAGTATTTT	CASAGPSLTSGYTDTQYF
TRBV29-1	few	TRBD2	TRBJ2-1	TGCAGCGGACTGATTAGCGGGAGTCTTGACAATGAGCAGTTCTTC	CSGLISGSLDNEQFF
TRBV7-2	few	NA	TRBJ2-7	TGTGCCAGCAGCTTAGGGGTCGGTAGCTCCTACGAGCAGTACTTC	CASSLGVGSSYEQYF
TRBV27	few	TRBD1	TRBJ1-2	TGTGCCAGTTGGGACAGGGAGGGCTCTGGCTACACCTTC	CASWDREGSGYTF
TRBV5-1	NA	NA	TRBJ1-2	TGCGCCAGCAGCTTGGGTGTGAACGGGGGTTATGGCTACACCTTC	CASSLGVNGGYGYTF
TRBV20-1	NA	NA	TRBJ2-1	TGCAGTGCTAGAGATCTCGCACACAATGAGCAGTTCTTC	CSARDLAHNEQFF
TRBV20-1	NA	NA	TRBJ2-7	TGCAGTGCTAGTTACGGCAGGGGGGCAGGGTACGAGCAGTACTTC	CSASYGRGAGYEQYF
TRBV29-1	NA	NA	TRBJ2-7	TGCAGCGTTGCCCAGCCCCGTGAAATCCACGAGCAGTACTTC	CSVAQPREIHEQYF
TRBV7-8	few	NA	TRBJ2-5	TGTGCCAGCACCCGACGGGACGTCCAAGAGACCCAGTACTTC	CASTRRDVQETQYF
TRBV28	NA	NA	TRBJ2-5	TGTGCCAGCAGTCTTGGCGGATACAATGAGCAGTACTTC	CASSLGGYNEQYF
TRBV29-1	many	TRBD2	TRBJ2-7	TGCAGCGTTGAACTGGCGGGAGTAGGTGAGCAGTACTTC	CSVELAGVGEQYF
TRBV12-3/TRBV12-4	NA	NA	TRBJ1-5	TGTGCCAGCAGCCCGGGGGCACGGCAGCCCCAGCATTTT	CASSPGARQPQHF
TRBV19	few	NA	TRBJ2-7	TGTGCCAGTAGCTCTCGACCGACAGGAAAATCCTACGAGCAGTACTTC	CASSSRPTGKSYEQYF
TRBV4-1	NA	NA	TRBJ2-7	TGCGCCAGCAGCCAAGATATATCCGGGACGGGGCTCGAGCAGTACTTC	CASSQDISGTGLEQYF
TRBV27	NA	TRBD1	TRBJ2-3	TGTGCCAGCAGTTCCAGGACAGGGGGGACCACAGATACGCAGTATTTT	CASSSRTGGTTDTQYF
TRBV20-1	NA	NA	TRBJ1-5	TGCAGTGCTAGAGAGCCAGTAGGTCAGCCCCAGCATTTT	CSAREPVGQPQHF
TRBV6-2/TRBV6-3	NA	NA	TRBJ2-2	TGTGCCAGCAGTCCACCCAGGGTCACCGGGGAGCTGTTTTTT	CASSPPRVTGELFF
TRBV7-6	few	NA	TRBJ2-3	TGTGCCAGCAGCCATATGACGCCCGCAACAGATACGCAGTATTTT	CASSHMTPATDTQYF
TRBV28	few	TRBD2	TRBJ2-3	TGTGCCAGCAGGGGACTAGCGGGTTTGGGGTCAAGCACAGATACGCAGTATTTT	CASRGLAGLGSSTDTQYF
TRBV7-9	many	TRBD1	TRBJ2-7	TGTGCCAGCACCACGAACACCGGGACAGTCTCCTACGAGCAGTACTTC	CASTTNTGTVSYEQYF
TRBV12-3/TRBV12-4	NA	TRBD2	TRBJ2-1	TGTGCCAGCAGACCTAGCGGGAGAGGGTACGATGAGCAGTTCTTC	CASRPSGRGYDEQFF
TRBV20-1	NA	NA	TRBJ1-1	TGCAGTGCTAGACGGGCAGATATGAACACTGAAGCTTTCTTT	CSARRADMNTEAFF
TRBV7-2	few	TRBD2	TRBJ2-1	TGTGCCAGCAGCTTAGTCTTACTAGCGGTGCCTGAGCAGTTCTTC	CASSLVLLAVPEQFF